A single sample is the source of the 3 T cell receptor beta chains below, sequenced in a study of T cells expressing NK-cell markers. TCRdb re-called the 5' RACE reads; one entry per CDR3 protein, DNA not given. The sample features roughly 380,000 distinct CDR3 sequences, with roughly 5.2% in its top ten. Sample: blood T cells: a sorted CD56 or NKG2C T cell subset, CD4+ or CD8+ T cells, or bulk PBMC T cells (not recorded which). These receptors were taken from a man aged 18-75 years in good health.

The chain has TRBV7-2 and TRBJ2-5; the TRBD1 assignment by TCRdb is unverifiable without DNA. CDR3 size: 15 residues. Germline V gene lookup returns CDR1 SGHTA and CDR2 FQGNSA. The CDR3: CASRRGQPHQETQYF.

The chain is built from TRBV30 and TRBJ1-2; TCRdb gives TRBD1 as the D gene, but with no DNA this cannot be confirmed. CDR1 is GTSNPN, CDR2 SVGIG, per germline (reference sequence). The CDR3 consists of 15 residues. The CDR3 region is CAWSVRGTGGLGYTF.

This chain connects TRBV24-1 to TRBJ2-7. The CDR3 runs 14 residues. Looked up from germline, CDR1 is KGHDR and CDR2 is SFDVKD. This CDR3 is CATSDFGRTDGQYF.